Presented here are 10 T cell receptor beta chains from one specimen sequenced in a study of blood T cell repertoires in COVID-19. Here immunoSEQ multiplex PCR was the method, and the copy in TCRdb shows in-frame clones only, minus some. The repertoire holds approximately 440,000 clones, with 90% as singletons. Sequenced material: PBMCs or T cells enriched from blood (not recorded which). The source of these receptors is a man aged 18 to 30 who had recovered from COVID-19.

The chain combines TRBV11-2 with TRBJ1-1; D perhaps matches TRBD1 (5 bases). The CDR3 contains 18 residues. Trimming stripped 2 bases from V and 6 bases from J, with 25 bases between. Germline assignment: CDR1 SGHAT and CDR2 FQNNGV. This CDR3 reads CASSLLGEGRGSGAEAFF. In DNA, the CDR3 is TGTGCCAGCAGCTTATTAGGAGAGGGGAGGGGAAGCGGAGCTGAAGCTTTCTTT.

V is TRBV19 and J is TRBJ1-2; D is undetermined. Germline V gene lookup returns CDR1 LNHDA and CDR2 SQIVND (reference sequence). The CDR3 is 13 amino acids. V dropped 6 bases and J dropped 0 bases, with 8 bases sitting between them. The CDR3 spells CASSQAANYGYTF. In DNA, the CDR3 is TGTGCCAGTAGCCAGGCCGCTAACTATGGCTACACCTTC.

The chain couples TRBV5-4 to TRBJ1-5, with 9 positions matching TRBD1. V lost 0 bases and J lost 5; bases outside the gene matches: 6. This CDR3 spans 16 amino acids. Germline loops: CDR1 SGHNT, CDR2 YYREEE (reference sequence). The DNA of the CDR3 is TGTGCCAGCAGCTTGGATCCGGGACAGGGCGATCAGCCCCAGCATTTT. It translates to CASSLDPGQGDQPQHF.

The gene calls are TRBV4-1 and TRBJ2-4; TRBD2 aligns across 9 bases. This CDR3 has 17 amino acids. J was trimmed by 1 base and V by 1 base; bases with no gene match: 5. Germline values: CDR1 MGHRA, CDR2 YSYEKL. The CDR3 region has the DNA TGCGCCAGCAGCCAAGGACTAGCGGTAGGGGCCAAAAACATTCAGTACTTC. Amino acids: CASSQGLAVGAKNIQYF.

This clone was picked up one time. J is TRBJ1-1 and V is TRBV28; 11 bases are a match to TRBD1. CDR3 length: 17 amino acids. After removal of 5 bases from V and 0 bases from J, the junction contained 8 bases not matched to a gene. Germline lookup yields CDR1 MDHEN and CDR2 SYDVKM. The CDR3 sequence is CASSIMGQGDMNTEAFF. For the CDR3, the DNA is TGTGCCAGCAGTATAATGGGACAGGGGGATATGAACACTGAAGCTTTCTTT.

The chain couples TRBV5-1 to TRBJ1-1; D is undetermined. CDR3 length: 15 residues. Per germline, CDR1 SGHRS and CDR2 YFSETQ. Trimming took off 2 bases at V and 2 bases at J, with 13 bases between the two ends. CDR3 bases: TGCGCCAGCAGCTTAGAATCACCCAGTAACACTGAAGCTTTCTTT. Translation gives CASSLESPSNTEAFF.

The CDR3 coding sequence is TGCGCCAGCAGCCAAGACAAAGCGGGGCAAAGCGTTTACAATGAGCAGTTCTTC. Its protein is CASSQDKAGQSVYNEQFF. The gene calls are TRBV4-1 and TRBJ2-1, with 7 bases aligning to TRBD2. CDR1 is MGHRA, CDR2 YSYEKL, per germline. The CDR3 covers 18 residues. V dropped 0 bases and J dropped 4; count of bases not matched to a gene: 12.

In this sample, this clone turned up a few times. This chain joins TRBV24-1 and TRBJ1-2; D perhaps matches TRBD1 (5 bases). This CDR3 has 16 residues. The V gene lost 4 bases and the J gene lost 0 bases, with 14 bases spanning the gap. The germline V gene has CDR1 KGHDR and CDR2 SFDVKD. This CDR3 reads CATSDFRGETNYGYTF. As DNA, the CDR3 is TGTGCCACCAGTGACTTCCGGGGGGAAACTAACTATGGCTACACCTTC.

This chain joins TRBV5-1 and TRBJ1-1; D gene unclear. V lost 6 bases and J lost 10, with 13 bases in between. The CDR3 consists of 11 residues. Germline CDR1 and CDR2: SGHRS and YFSETQ. In nucleotides, the CDR3 is TGCGCCAGCAACAGCAACCTGGGAGCTTTCTTT. Its protein is CASNSNLGAFF.

The chain combines TRBV12-3 or TRBV12-4 with TRBJ1-1, with D unresolved. The germline V and J ends were trimmed by 10 bases and 1 base, with 10 bases remaining between them. The CDR3 totals 12 residues. Written as DNA, the CDR3 is TGTGCCACGCGGCCCAGGAACACTGAAGCTTTCTTT. Translating gives CATRPRNTEAFF.